One and the same sample provided the 27 T cell receptor beta chains below, sequenced in a study of OX40 agonist ivuxolimab in advanced cancers. Here immunoSEQ multiplex PCR was the method, and the copy in TCRdb shows in-frame clones only, minus some. In the table there are 15,000 to 20,000 clones, around 85% of which are singletons. Sequencing was performed on CD4+ or CD8+ T cells sorted from blood, taken in a trial of the OX40 agonist ivuxolimab. These receptor sequences come from an adult with an advanced solid tumor such as melanoma, head and neck, liver or kidney cancer.

The rearrangement links TRBV28 to TRBJ2-3; TRBD2 aligns across 14 bases. This CDR3 region has 20 residues. The V gene end was trimmed by 6 bases and the J gene end by 1 base; junction bases not matched to a gene: 15. The V gene's germline CDR1 is MDHEN and CDR2 SYDVKM. The CDR3 nucleotides read TGTGCCAGCAGCCCTTTTGTGACCGTGGGACTAGCGGGAGGCACAGATACGCAGTATTTT. This encodes CASSPFVTVGLAGGTDTQYF.

This clone occurred a few times. V gene TRBV9 combines with J gene TRBJ1-1; D uncertain. CDR1 is SGDLS and CDR2 is YYNGEE in the germline V gene. The CDR3 covers 14 residues. V gave up 0 bases and J gave up 1 base, with 7 bases separating them. The CDR3 reads CASSVEGKNTEAFF. Here the CDR3 DNA reads TGTGCCAGCAGCGTAGAAGGGAAGAACACTGAAGCTTTCTTT.

The chain links TRBV4-1 to TRBJ2-1, with 7 bases matching TRBD2. The germline CDR1 and CDR2 sequences are MGHRA and YSYEKL. This CDR3 comprises 15 residues. Germline trimming cut 1 base from V and 4 bases from J; bases unmatched to any gene: 4. The CDR3, as DNA: TGCGCCAGCAGCCAAGGGGCGGGAGCTTACAATGAGCAGTTCTTC. This gives the protein CASSQGAGAYNEQFF.

CDR3 in amino acids: CASMAGRETQYF. The CDR3 nucleotides read TGTGCCAGCATGGCAGGGAGAGAGACCCAGTACTTC. The rearrangement joins TRBV25-1 to TRBJ2-5; D assignment may be TRBD1 or TRBD2 (5 bases each). CDR3 length: 12 residues. Germline CDR1 is MGHDK and CDR2 is SYGVNS. V lost 7 bases to trimming and J lost 4 bases, with 10 bases between them.

The V gene is TRBV27, the J gene TRBJ1-4; D unclear. The CDR3 loop spans 17 amino acids. Germline CDR1 MNHEY, CDR2 SMNVEV (reference sequence). The V gene lost 2 bases and the J gene lost 2 bases, with 15 bases spanning the gap. For the CDR3, the DNA is TGTGCCAGCAGTTTAACGGCACGCTTTGCTACTAATGAAAAACTGTTTTTT. Residues: CASSLTARFATNEKLFF.

The chain has TRBV9 and TRBJ1-5, with D possibly matching TRBD1 (6 bases). The CDR3 runs 16 residues. Germline V gene data show CDR1 as SGDLS and CDR2 as YYNGEE. Trimming cost V 4 bases and J 1 base, with 15 bases left between them. The CDR3 nucleotides read TGTGCCAGCAGCCCAGAAGGGGGAGGGAGCAATCAGCCCCAGCATTTT. Translation gives CASSPEGGGSNQPQHF.

J is TRBJ1-5 and V is TRBV15; D not certain. Germline loops: CDR1 LNHNV, CDR2 YYDKDF (reference sequence). V was clipped by 3 bases and J by 2 bases, with 11 bases between them. The CDR3 spans 15 residues. CDR3 nucleotide sequence: TGTGCCACCAGCAGGACCTACGGGGGCAATCAGCCCCAGCATTTT. The encoded protein is CATSRTYGGNQPQHF.

This clone was counted once. The rearrangement uses TRBV27 and TRBJ2-7, with D unresolved. The CDR3 totals 16 residues. V was shortened by 3 bases and J by 0 bases, with 15 bases between the two germline ends. Germline V gives CDR1 MNHEY, CDR2 SMNVEV (reference sequence). CDR3 sequence reads: CASSFSAVPSSYEQYF. Written as DNA, the CDR3 is TGTGCCAGCAGTTTTTCTGCAGTGCCGAGCTCCTACGAGCAGTACTTC.

The V gene is TRBV7-7, the J gene TRBJ2-3; D may be TRBD2 (6 bases). CDR1 and CDR2 (germline): SSHAT, FNYEAQ (reference sequence). This CDR3 has 14 amino acids. CDR3 sequence: CASSLAGITDTQYF. The CDR3 DNA sequence: TGTGCTAGCTCCCTGGCGGGGATCACAGATACGCAGTATTTT. Full variable domain (rest looked up from reference TRBV7-7 and TRBJ2-3): GAGVSQSPRYKVTKRGQDVTLRCDPISSHATLYWYQQALGQGPEFLTYFNYEAQPDKSGLPSDRFSAERPEGSISTLTIQRTEQRDSAMYRCASSLAGITDTQYFGPGTRLTVL.

The CDR3 sequence: CATTKFNATAGYYEQYF. CDR3 DNA: TGTGCCACCACGAAATTCAACGCTACCGCTGGCTACTACGAGCAGTACTTC. The chain has TRBV15 and TRBJ2-7; D is undetermined. Germline-derived CDR1 and CDR2 are LNHNV and YYDKDF (reference sequence). CDR3 length equals 17 residues. V was shortened by 7 bases and J by 3 bases, with 25 bases between the two germline ends. Variable domain in full (rest from reference TRBV15 and TRBJ2-7): DAMVIQNPRYQVTQFGKPVTLSCSQTLNHNVMYWYQQKSSQAPKLLFHYYDKDFNNEADTPDNFQSRRPNTSFCFLDIRSPGLGDTAMYLCATTKFNATAGYYEQYFGPGTRLTVT.

V gene TRBV28 combines with J gene TRBJ1-2; 7 bases align to TRBD1. J lost 5 bases, V lost 4 bases, and 10 bases had no gene match. Germline loops: CDR1 MDHEN, CDR2 SYDVKM. CDR3 size: 15 residues. The DNA of the CDR3 is TGTGCCAGCAGTTCCGGGACAGTCACAGGTTATGGCTACACCTTC. This encodes CASSSGTVTGYGYTF.

This chain links TRBV19 with TRBJ2-1; TRBD2 is a possible D gene (6 bases). The V gene lost 4 bases and the J gene lost 9 bases, with 7 bases spanning the gap. CDR3 length equals 11 residues. Germline V gives CDR1 LNHDA, CDR2 SQIVND (reference sequence). The CDR3 spells CASSTGVEQFF. The DNA of the CDR3 is TGTGCCAGTAGTACGGGGGTTGAGCAGTTCTTC.

The chain uses TRBV30 and TRBJ2-7; no firm D call. Trimming removed 2 bases from V and 2 bases from J, with 19 bases in between. The CDR3 contains 16 residues. Germline loops: CDR1 GTSNPN, CDR2 SVGIG (reference sequence). CDR3 coding DNA: TGTGCCTGGAGTTACCATCTTGCACCCTACCCCTACGAGCAGTACTTC. It yields the protein CAWSYHLAPYPYEQYF.

The chain uses TRBV27 and TRBJ2-7; D may be TRBD2 (6 bases). Germline V gives CDR1 MNHEY, CDR2 SMNVEV (reference sequence). CDR3 length: 14 amino acids. V dropped 1 base and J dropped 7 bases, with 14 bases sitting between them. CDR3 region: CASSLYLGAGEQYF. CDR3 nucleotide sequence: TGTGCCAGCAGTTTATATCTAGGGGCGGGGGAGCAGTACTTC.

J is TRBJ2-1 and V is TRBV19; D is possibly TRBD2 (5 bases). CDR1 and CDR2 (germline): LNHDA, SQIVND (reference sequence). The CDR3 is 17 amino acids. Between the trimmed V and J ends, which lost 3 bases and 3 bases, there was a span of 18 bases. CDR3 in DNA: TGTGCCAGTAGTATCGCGAGTCGGCGGGTGATCTACAATGAGCAGTTCTTC. Translation gives CASSIASRRVIYNEQFF.

The CDR3 nucleotides are TGTGCCCCCGCCGCTTTCCCGTACGAGCAGTACTTC. This gives the protein CAPAAFPYEQYF. The V gene is TRBV2, the J gene TRBJ2-7, with D unresolved. V was trimmed by 11 bases and J by 4 bases, leaving 15 bases between them. CDR1 and CDR2 from the germline V gene are SNHLY and FYNNEI. The CDR3 has 12 amino acids. The whole variable domain, filled in from reference TRBV2 and TRBJ2-7, reads EPEVTQTPSHQVTQMGQEVILRCVPISNHLYFYWYRQILGQKVEFLVSFYNNEISEKSEIFDDQFSVERPDGSNFTLKIRSTKLEDSAMYFCAPAAFPYEQYFGPGTRLTVT.

V and J are TRBV19 and TRBJ2-3; 7 bases line up with TRBD1. Germline V gene data show CDR1 as LNHDA and CDR2 as SQIVND (reference sequence). The ends lost 3 bases at V and 2 bases at J; junction bases unmatched: 8. The CDR3 length is 16 residues. In DNA, the CDR3 is TGTGCCAGTAGTATGCATCCGGGACAGCTCACAGATACGCAGTATTTT. Its protein product is CASSMHPGQLTDTQYF.

V is TRBV6-5 and J is TRBJ2-1; 7 bases are a match to TRBD2. CDR1 and CDR2 from the germline V gene are MNHEY and SVGAGI. This CDR3 region has 15 residues. The V and J ends lost 6 bases and 4 bases, in that order; junction bases with no gene match: 9. The chain's CDR3 is CASSYSGVGYNEQFF. As DNA, the CDR3 is TGTGCCAGCAGCTACAGCGGGGTCGGTTACAATGAGCAGTTCTTC.

The chain carries TRBV11-3 and TRBJ2-2; 9 nucleotides line up with TRBD2. CDR1 SGHNT and CDR2 YENEEA come from the germline V gene. With 6 bases clipped from V and 4 bases from J, the junction kept 6 bases outside the gene matches. The CDR3 is 15 residues long. CDR3 sequence (DNA): TGTGCCAGCAGTATTATAGCGGGAGTCACCGGGGAGCTGTTTTTT. Its translation: CASSIIAGVTGELFF.

The rearrangement links TRBV7-9 to TRBJ1-1, with D perhaps matching TRBD1 (5 bases). Looked up from germline, CDR1 is SEHNR and CDR2 is FQNEAQ (reference sequence). Trimming took off 0 bases at V and 0 bases at J, with 14 bases between the two ends. There are 17 residues in the CDR3. The CDR3, as DNA: TGTGCCAGCAGCTTAGCGGAAGGGGACGGTATGAACACTGAAGCTTTCTTT. Translating it yields CASSLAEGDGMNTEAFF.

The genes are TRBV27 and TRBJ2-7; D not certain. This CDR3 region has 16 residues. Germline V gene lookup returns CDR1 MNHEY and CDR2 SMNVEV (reference sequence). Trimming took 1 base from V and 0 from J, leaving 13 bases between them. The DNA for the CDR3 is TGTGCCAGCAGTTTATTAGGCGGCCAGAGCTCCTACGAGCAGTACTTC. Translating it yields CASSLLGGQSSYEQYF.

The chain employs TRBV7-9 and TRBJ2-7, with D unresolved. V lost 7 bases to trimming and J lost 2 bases, with 9 bases between them. Germline V gives CDR1 SEHNR, CDR2 FQNEAQ (reference sequence). This CDR3 has 12 amino acids. CDR3 sequence: CASTPTPYEQYF. CDR3 nucleotides: TGTGCCAGCACCCCCACCCCCTACGAGCAGTACTTC.

J is TRBJ1-1 and V is TRBV19; a possible D gene is TRBD1 (6 bases). The length of the CDR3 is 13 residues. CDR1 and CDR2 from the germline V gene are LNHDA and SQIVND (reference sequence). The V end lost 7 bases, the J end lost 5 bases, and 14 bases lay between the germline ends. In nucleotides, the CDR3 is TGTGCCAGTACTCAGGGGTTCGGGACTGAAGCTTTCTTT. This encodes CASTQGFGTEAFF.

The chain links TRBV6-5 to TRBJ1-1; 11 bases are shared with TRBD1. Germline CDR1 MNHEY, CDR2 SVGAGI. The CDR3 is 12 residues long. J lost 11 bases, V lost 6 bases, and 5 bases had no gene match. The CDR3 region is CASSPDRGHAFF. In DNA, the CDR3 is TGTGCCAGCAGCCCGGACAGGGGGCATGCTTTCTTT.

The chain employs TRBV19 and TRBJ1-2; D is unresolved. This CDR3 is built from 15 residues. Germline CDR1 reads LNHDA; CDR2 reads SQIVND (reference sequence). V was shortened by 5 bases and J by 10 bases, with 23 bases between the two germline ends. The CDR3 coding sequence is TGTGCCAGTAGTCCCGCGAAAGATTTCTTATTAGACTACACCTTC. Its protein product is CASSPAKDFLLDYTF. The variable domain in full, with the rest retrieved from reference TRBV19 and TRBJ1-2, is DGGITQSPKYLFRKEGQNVTLSCEQNLNHDAMYWYRQDPGQGLRLIYYSQIVNDFQKGDIAEGYSVSREKKESFPLTVTSAQKNPTAFYLCASSPAKDFLLDYTFGSGTRLTVV.

The chain combines TRBV5-1 with TRBJ2-7, with TRBD2 matching over 7 bases. CDR1 and CDR2 from the germline V gene are SGHRS and YFSETQ. The ends lost 6 bases at V and 5 bases at J; junction bases unmatched: 2. The CDR3 loop spans 11 amino acids. CDR3 DNA sequence: TGCGCCAGCATCCGGGGGGACGAGCAGTACTTC. Translated, it gives CASIRGDEQYF.

CDR3: CATSRPGTTLWQYF. CDR3 DNA: TGTGCCACCAGCAGACCCGGGACTACGTTGTGGCAGTACTTC. The chain recombines TRBV15 with TRBJ2-7; 7 bases match TRBD2. The length of the CDR3 is 14 residues. V shed 2 bases, J shed 9 bases, and the junction held 10 bases outside the gene matches. Per germline, CDR1 LNHNV and CDR2 YYDKDF (reference sequence).